This T cell receptor (beta chain) was documented in a study of CD8 T cells in Susac syndrome. Random hexamers primed reverse transcription of about 0.5 to 1 ug RNA. TCRdb processed the immunoSEQ multiplex PCR reads anew with MiXCR; each CDR3 protein has one entry. The data hold roughly 110,000 distinct CDR3 sequences, with approximately 94% observed a single time. Trimming took 5 bases from V and 0 from J; bases not matched to a gene: 9. CDR1 is DFQATT and CDR2 is SNEGSKA in the germline V gene (reference sequence). The length of the CDR3 is 16 residues. This chain uses TRBV20-1 with TRBJ2-7, with 11 bases fitting TRBD2. Material: CD8+ T cells from PBMCs. The sequence came from a human donor with Susac syndrome. The CDR3 bases are TGCAGTGCTCGTAGCGGGGGGGCACCCTTCTCCTACGAGCAGTACTTC. Its translation is CSARSGGAPFSYEQYF.